A selection of T cell receptor beta chains follows, all from one sample in a study of T-cell memory formation after mild COVID-19. TCRdb processed the 5' RACE reads anew with MiXCR; each CDR3 protein has one entry. Seen here are around 500,000 distinct CDR3 sequences, 15% to 20% observed once, and the top ten hold more than 9%. Sequencing used PBMCs or a T cell subset sorted from them (not recorded which). Every receptor here comes from an adult woman who had mild COVID-19 (a few samples of this study predate the infection). Cell type and time point are not known. CDR3s include the opening cysteine and the closing phenylalanine or tryptophan. Fields, in order: J gene, clone size, V gene, CDR3 protein. Rows give clone size only sometimes, using once, few, many, or a class for an expanded clone.

J gene: TRBJ2-3
clone size: -
V gene: TRBV20-1
CDR3 protein: CSATTGGTGREWDTDTQYF

J gene: TRBJ1-2
clone size: -
V gene: TRBV10-3
CDR3 protein: CAIRVDSTNYGYTF

J gene: TRBJ2-2
clone size: few
V gene: TRBV15
CDR3 protein: CATSSQTGELFF

J gene: TRBJ2-7
clone size: -
V gene: TRBV20-1
CDR3 protein: CSASVSTYEQYF

J gene: TRBJ1-1
clone size: few
V gene: TRBV7-3
CDR3 protein: CASSLSPPGNTEAFF

J gene: TRBJ2-5
clone size: -
V gene: TRBV7-2
CDR3 protein: CASSQISWTQETQYF

J gene: TRBJ2-5
clone size: many
V gene: TRBV2
CDR3 protein: CASGSSQETQYF

J gene: TRBJ1-6
clone size: -
V gene: TRBV12-3/TRBV12-4
CDR3 protein: CASSLDPFDLHF

J gene: TRBJ1-6
clone size: -
V gene: TRBV19
CDR3 protein: CASSMVGQGDSPLHF

J gene: TRBJ2-3
clone size: many
V gene: TRBV15
CDR3 protein: CATSRGGRSADTQYF

J gene: TRBJ1-1
clone size: -
V gene: TRBV27
CDR3 protein: CASSSTPWAGGGAFF

J gene: TRBJ1-5
clone size: -
V gene: TRBV12-3/TRBV12-4
CDR3 protein: CASTPSYSNQPQHF

J gene: TRBJ2-7
clone size: -
V gene: TRBV10-3
CDR3 protein: CALSDVTGTPFRDYEQYF

J gene: TRBJ2-2
clone size: -
V gene: TRBV18
CDR3 protein: CASSPPDGLAGWNTGELFF

J gene: TRBJ2-7
clone size: -
V gene: TRBV18
CDR3 protein: CASSPAALEEQYF

J gene: TRBJ2-1
clone size: -
V gene: TRBV5-5
CDR3 protein: CASSGGGPAYNEQFF

J gene: TRBJ2-1
clone size: -
V gene: TRBV5-1
CDR3 protein: CATQIAGGSGEQFF

J gene: TRBJ2-7
clone size: -
V gene: TRBV7-2
CDR3 protein: CASSLDSASGPYEQYF

J gene: TRBJ1-2
clone size: -
V gene: TRBV6-1
CDR3 protein: CASSEAGRGLAYGYTF

J gene: TRBJ1-4
clone size: few
V gene: TRBV28
CDR3 protein: CASSSGGAEANEKLFF

J gene: TRBJ2-7
clone size: few
V gene: TRBV6-5
CDR3 protein: CASSAKSGAYEQYF

J gene: TRBJ2-1
clone size: -
V gene: TRBV12-3/TRBV12-4
CDR3 protein: CASSFGPGNEQFF

J gene: TRBJ2-7
clone size: many
V gene: TRBV12-3/TRBV12-4
CDR3 protein: CAGGDGGEQYF

J gene: TRBJ2-7
clone size: many
V gene: TRBV28
CDR3 protein: CASSESLGLGSAEYEQYF

J gene: TRBJ2-7
clone size: many
V gene: TRBV5-1
CDR3 protein: CASSLGHTIGEQYF

J gene: TRBJ2-5
clone size: -
V gene: TRBV12-3/TRBV12-4
CDR3 protein: CASSLPADQETQYF

J gene: TRBJ2-3
clone size: -
V gene: TRBV20-1
CDR3 protein: CSARDTATDTQYF

J gene: TRBJ2-1
clone size: -
V gene: TRBV15
CDR3 protein: CATSRELGGASWTNEQFF

J gene: TRBJ2-7
clone size: once
V gene: TRBV20-1
CDR3 protein: CSAMGLAGGPYEQYF